This T cell receptor beta chain was sequenced during a study of blood T cells in healthy people across ages. Overall study results and limits: Because donor CMV status was unknown, expanded clonotype changes were possibly confounded.

The V gene lost 0 bases and the J gene lost 9 bases, with 15 bases spanning the gap. The germline V gene encodes CDR1 SEHNR and CDR2 FQNEAQ (reference sequence). CDR3 length: 15 residues. As concerns this clonotype: What it recognizes is unknown.

A sample-barcoded 5' primer and a J-beta primer mix were used in a second PCR of about 7 to 12 cycles. Every sample gave at least 2.5 million paired-end reads containing CDR3. TCRdb processed the 5' RACE reads anew with MiXCR; each CDR3 protein has one entry. This sample carries 1.8 million or so distinct CDR3 sequences, more than 35% of them seen once, and the ten largest clones take around 23%. Sample donors were healthy Caucasian individuals that came from Russia, aged roughly 6 to 100. RNA extraction gave at least 6 micrograms of total RNA per sample. The sequenced sample consisted of blood. The V call is TRBV7-9, the J call TRBJ2-1; D unclear. This TCR was sampled from a human donor in good health. This CDR3 is CASSLALRPLFEQFF. The CDR3, as DNA: TGTGCCAGCAGCTTAGCGTTGAGGCCCCTATTTGAGCAGTTCTTC.